This T cell receptor (beta chain) is drawn from a study of cytomegalovirus exposure and HLA in healthy donors. In germline, CDR1 is SQVTM, CDR2 ANQGSEA. V was trimmed by 3 bases and J by 5 bases, leaving 7 bases between them. The CDR3 runs to 11 residues. PCR involved 60 Vbeta and 13 Jbeta primers. Profiling relied on immunoSEQ multiplex PCR, and the TCRdb table lists in-frame clones only, not all of them. This sample has over 130,000 clones; about 61% occur once, and the top ten carry less than 2%. Sequenced sample: PBMCs. The clonotype was recovered from a male donor in good health and CMV-seronegative. This sequence joins TRBV29-1 and TRBJ1-2; D unresolved. The CDR3 loop reads CSVEGGYGYTF. In DNA, the CDR3 is TGCAGCGTTGAGGGAGGGTATGGCTACACCTTC.